This TCR beta chain appears in the sequencing data of a study of identical twins. Study-wide results and limits: The study based its conclusions on cross-sectional statistical analysis and did not follow the same donors. Because invariant MAIT and iNKT cells could be present, zero-insertion analyses could be partly confounded.

MiXCR, run by TCRdb on the 5' RACE reads, gives a single entry per CDR3 protein. The repertoire includes fewer than 250,000 distinct CDR3 sequences, 5.5% to 8% of them detected once, and approximately 3.6% sits in the top ten. This clonotype was seen a few times. Its antigen remains unknown. Each donor (without exception) was a healthy Caucasian. The same specimen was also included in a second study, on yellow fever vaccine responses in identical twins.

The clonotype was recovered from a woman between 18 and 29 years old in good health. Sequencing used memory (CD45RO+) T cells sorted from blood.

The DNA of the CDR3 is TGTGCCAGCAGTTTACGGCAGATCAATCAGCCCCAGCATTTT. Encoded protein: CASSLRQINQPQHF. This sequence joins TRBV12-3 or TRBV12-4 and TRBJ1-5, with no clear D. The CDR3 contains 14 residues. V was clipped by 2 bases and J by 3 bases, with 8 bases between them.